Below, 17 T cell receptor beta chains from the same sample are listed, as sequenced in a study of cytomegalovirus exposure and HLA in healthy donors listed by TCRdb under 2017. The method was the immunoSEQ multiplex PCR assay. For the multiplex PCR, a mixture combining 60 forward primers for TCR Vbeta segments and 13 reverse primers for TCR Jbeta segments was used. This immuneACCESS table, as held by TCRdb, lists in-frame sequences with V and J called but not all clones. Of the missing ones, under half trace to an unresolved V gene in checked studies; the others have no known cause. This sample gives roughly 160,000 clones in total; about 80% of them show up just once. The ten largest clones add up to approximately 4.5% of the sample. Material for sequencing was PBMCs. These receptor sequences come from a man in his thirties or forties in good health and CMV-seronegative.

The chain carries TRBV7-2 and TRBJ1-5; TRBD1 might be the D (6 bases). The CDR3 spans 15 residues. CDR1 is SGHTA and CDR2 is FQGNSA in the germline V gene. Trimming pared 1 base from V and 4 bases from J, leaving 11 bases between. CDR3 in DNA: TGTGCCAGCAGCTTAGAGGGGACAAGGAATCAGCCCCAGCATTTT. Amino acids: CASSLEGTRNQPQHF.

Written as DNA, the CDR3 is TGTGCCAGCAGTGATCTAGCGGGGGGCCCCTACAATGAGCAGTTCTTC. This codes for CASSDLAGGPYNEQFF. The rearrangement uses TRBV2 and TRBJ2-1; 11 nucleotides agree with TRBD2. Unmatched junction bases numbered 3, after V lost 3 bases and J lost 2 bases. Germline V gives CDR1 SNHLY, CDR2 FYNNEI. The CDR3 extends over 16 amino acids.

The chain uses TRBV28 and TRBJ2-7, with 9 bases aligning to TRBD2. Germline-derived CDR1 and CDR2 are MDHEN and SYDVKM. The CDR3 consists of 15 residues. Losses at the gene ends were 8 bases for V and 7 bases for J; bases not matched to a gene: 15. The CDR3 sequence: CASPPRGRGPEEQYF. CDR3 nucleotide sequence: TGTGCCAGCCCACCCCGCGGGAGGGGCCCGGAGGAGCAGTACTTC.

V and J are TRBV27 and TRBJ2-1, with TRBD2 matching over 8 bases. Germline V lookup: CDR1 MNHEY, CDR2 SMNVEV (reference sequence). This CDR3 has 15 residues. The V segment lost 2 bases and the J segment 5 bases; nucleotides outside the gene matches: 5. The CDR3 region has the DNA TGTGCCAGCAGTTTAGGGTCGGGGGGGAACAATGAGCAGTTCTTC. The encoded protein is CASSLGSGGNNEQFF.

The chain employs TRBV28 and TRBJ2-7; D perhaps matches TRBD1 (5 bases). Germline CDR1 is MDHEN and CDR2 is SYDVKM. V was shortened by 4 bases and J by 5 bases, with 15 bases between the two germline ends. The CDR3 length is 14 residues. CDR3 loop: CASSSYAGNDEQYF. CDR3 coding DNA: TGTGCCAGCAGTTCATACGCAGGGAACGACGAGCAGTACTTC.

This clone was picked up a small number of times. This chain links TRBV28 with TRBJ1-5, with TRBD1 matching 8 bases. V trimming: 7 bases; J trimming: 1 base; junction bases outside the gene matches: 3. CDR1 is MDHEN and CDR2 is SYDVKM in the germline V gene. The CDR3 has 14 amino acids. The CDR3 is CASKDRASNQPQHF. CDR3 coding DNA: TGTGCCAGCAAGGACAGGGCGAGCAATCAGCCCCAGCATTTT. The full variable domain, completed using reference TRBV28 and TRBJ1-5, is DVKVTQSSRYLVKRTGEKVFLECVQDMDHENMFWYRQDPGLGLRLIYFSYDVKMKEKGDIPEGYSVSREKKERFSLILESASTNQTSMYLCASKDRASNQPQHFGDGTRLSIL.

J is TRBJ1-5 and V is TRBV7-2, with a possible D match to TRBD1 (6 bases). Germline V CDR1 and CDR2: SGHTA, FQGNSA. The CDR3 runs to 14 residues. V was cut by 1 base and J by 6 bases, with 10 bases left in between. The CDR3: CASSLDPGVQPQHF. CDR3 DNA: TGTGCCAGCAGCTTAGACCCAGGGGTTCAGCCCCAGCATTTT. Drawing the rest from reference TRBV7-2 and TRBJ1-5, the complete variable domain is GAGVSQSPSNKVTEKGKDVELRCDPISGHTALYWYRQSLGQGLEFLIYFQGNSAPDKSGLPSDRFSAERTGGSVSTLTIQRTQQEDSAVYLCASSLDPGVQPQHFGDGTRLSIL.

The chain employs TRBV7-2 and TRBJ1-1; D gene unclear. This CDR3 is built from 14 residues. Per the germline V gene, CDR1 is SGHTA and CDR2 is FQGNSA. Trimming took 5 bases from V and 4 from J, leaving 14 bases between them. CDR3 region: CASSDPVRGTEAFF. CDR3 nucleotides: TGTGCCAGCAGCGACCCTGTTCGGGGCACTGAAGCTTTCTTT.

The V and J genes are TRBV6-5 and TRBJ1-1; no reliable D call. This CDR3 comprises 16 residues. V lost 0 bases and J lost 1, with 12 bases in between. Per the germline V gene, CDR1 is MNHEY and CDR2 is SVGAGI. The CDR3 is CASSYSIQNGNTEAFF. As DNA, the CDR3 is TGTGCCAGCAGTTACTCTATCCAAAACGGGAACACTGAAGCTTTCTTT.

V usage is TRBV5-8 and J usage is TRBJ2-7; perhaps TRBD2 as D (5 bases). CDR3 length: 14 amino acids. Trimming left V 4 bases short and J 3 bases short, with 14 bases between. CDR1 and CDR2 (germline): SGHTS, YDEGEE. The CDR3: CASSTRGSYYEQYF. CDR3 sequence (DNA): TGTGCCAGCAGCACACGGGGTTCCTACTACGAGCAGTACTTC.

The rearrangement links TRBV7-2 to TRBJ2-1; 16 nucleotides align to TRBD2. The germline V gene encodes CDR1 SGHTA and CDR2 FQGNSA. Germline trimming cut 5 bases from V and 1 base from J; bases unmatched to any gene: 8. CDR3 length equals 19 residues. Written as DNA, the CDR3 is TGTGCCAGCAGCCAGCCGGGACTAGCGGGAGGGAAGTCCTACAATGAGCAGTTCTTC. Its translation is CASSQPGLAGGKSYNEQFF. The entire variable domain, with the rest obtained from reference TRBV7-2 and TRBJ2-1, is as follows: GAGVSQSPSNKVTEKGKDVELRCDPISGHTALYWYRQSLGQGLEFLIYFQGNSAPDKSGLPSDRFSAERTGGSVSTLTIQRTQQEDSAVYLCASSQPGLAGGKSYNEQFFGPGTRLTVL.

This chain joins TRBV28 and TRBJ1-2; TRBD1 is a possible D gene (5 bases). CDR3 length equals 15 residues. Per germline, CDR1 MDHEN and CDR2 SYDVKM. V was pared by 7 bases and J by 3 bases, with 18 bases between. The CDR3 region has the DNA TGTGCCAGCAACCTCTCTGGAAGGGGCTACTATGGCTACACCTTC. Its translation: CASNLSGRGYYGYTF.

The chain has TRBV9 and TRBJ1-2; D not resolved. Germline V gives CDR1 SGDLS, CDR2 YYNGEE. V gave up 0 bases and J gave up 6 bases, with 9 bases separating them. This CDR3 region has 13 residues. Here the CDR3 reads CASSVVSGNGYTF. In DNA form, the CDR3 reads TGTGCCAGCAGCGTAGTGTCGGGGAATGGCTACACCTTC.

The J gene is TRBJ1-1, the V gene TRBV29-1; maybe TRBD1 (6 bases). V lost 4 bases and J 1 base, leaving 19 bases between the germline ends. The germline V gene encodes CDR1 SQVTM and CDR2 ANQGSEA. The CDR3 consists of 16 residues. DNA of the CDR3: TGCAGCGTTGGGCCAGGCACAGGGCAGAAGAACACTGAAGCTTTCTTT. Translating it yields CSVGPGTGQKNTEAFF.

This clone was counted once. The V call is TRBV2, the J call TRBJ1-2; 8 bases agree with TRBD1. With 6 bases clipped from V and 3 bases from J, the junction kept 3 bases outside the gene matches. Germline assignment: CDR1 SNHLY and CDR2 FYNNEI. This CDR3 contains 13 residues. The CDR3 is CASSSTGDYGYTF. The DNA for the CDR3 is TGTGCCAGCAGCTCGACAGGGGACTATGGCTACACCTTC.

V and J are TRBV9 and TRBJ1-2; no clear D. Trimming removed 0 bases at V and 0 bases at J, with 9 bases between. From germline, CDR1 is SGDLS and CDR2 YYNGEE. CDR3 length equals 15 residues. CDR3 sequence reads: CASSVEEEANYGYTF. CDR3 sequence (DNA): TGTGCCAGCAGCGTAGAGGAAGAGGCTAACTATGGCTACACCTTC. The full variable domain, its missing parts supplied by reference TRBV9 and TRBJ1-2, is DSGVTQTPKHLITATGQRVTLRCSPRSGDLSVYWYQQSLDQGLQFLIQYYNGEERAKGNILERFSAQQFPDLHSELNLSSLELGDSALYFCASSVEEEANYGYTFGSGTRLTVV.

The chain couples TRBV28 to TRBJ1-1; D is unclear. V was pared by 6 bases and J by 2 bases, with 13 bases between. This CDR3 comprises 14 residues. Per the germline V gene, CDR1 is MDHEN and CDR2 is SYDVKM. The CDR3 protein is CASSPPGLNTEAFF. As DNA, the CDR3 is TGTGCCAGCAGCCCGCCGGGTCTAAACACTGAAGCTTTCTTT.